This T cell receptor (beta chain) was profiled in a study of T cell responses to AZD1222 COVID-19 vaccine. Germline loops: CDR1 SGHAT, CDR2 FQNNGV. V was cut by 1 base and J by 2 bases, with 18 bases left in between. The CDR3 sequence is 18 residues long. In its sample, this clone was seen once. Repertoires were generated with immunoSEQ multiplex PCR, while TCRdb's copy carries only in-frame clones and drops some. The data show around 170,000 clones, roughly 91% seen once. The receptor was derived from an adult in good health. Sample: peripheral blood, taken on day 0 of AZD1222 vaccination. This chain joins TRBV11-2 and TRBJ2-1, with D possibly being TRBD1 or TRBD2 (6 bases each). Written as DNA, the CDR3 is TGTGCCAGCAGCTTAGGGCCCTTCCCGGGGGCCCCCTACAATGAGCAGTTCTTC. Protein sequence: CASSLGPFPGAPYNEQFF. Variable domain in full (rest from reference TRBV11-2 and TRBJ2-1): EAGVAQSPRYKIIEKRQSVAFWCNPISGHATLYWYQQILGQGPKLLIQFQNNGVVDDSQLPKDRFSAERLKGVDSTLKIQPAKLEDSAVYLCASSLGPFPGAPYNEQFFGPGTRLTVL.